A selection of T cell receptor beta chains follows, all from one sample in a study of blood T cell repertoires in COVID-19. Sequencing was performed with immunoSEQ multiplex PCR; in TCRdb, only in-frame clones are kept and a portion is missing. The sample holds 200,000 to 250,000 clones, roughly 80% seen once. The source material was PBMCs or T cells enriched from blood (not recorded which). These receptors were collected from a woman between 35 and 50 years old with acute COVID-19. Each CDR3 is given with its conserved first and last residue. D genes are given only for firm matches. Some rows mark clone size as missing; the rest say once, few, many or name a class of expanded clone.

CDR3 DNA	CDR3 protein	V gene	D gene	clone size	J gene
TGTGCCAGCAGCCCCCGCCCCCTAGCGGGAGGGCGTAATGAGCAGTTCTTC	CASSPRPLAGGRNEQFF	TRBV11-2	TRBD2	-	TRBJ2-1
TGTGCCACCAGCGACAGGGGGATTTACAATGAGCAGTTCTTC	CATSDRGIYNEQFF	TRBV24-1	TRBD1	few	TRBJ2-1
TGTGCCAGCAGCTTGGCCGGGCAGGGATTCCACGAGCAGTACTTC	CASSLAGQGFHEQYF	TRBV5-4	-	-	TRBJ2-7
TGTGCCAGCAGCTTTGCAGGGGGCAAGGTTGGTGGCTACACCTTC	CASSFAGGKVGGYTF	TRBV5-4	TRBD1	-	TRBJ1-2
TGTGCCAGCAGCGAGACTAGCGGATACACAGATACGCAGTATTTT	CASSETSGYTDTQYF	TRBV9	TRBD2	-	TRBJ2-3
TGCGCCAGCAGCTTGGAAGGGGGTGGGACTGAAGCTTTCTTT	CASSLEGGGTEAFF	TRBV5-1	-	-	TRBJ1-1
TGTGCCAGCTCACGACAGTCTAACTATGGCTACACCTTC	CASSRQSNYGYTF	TRBV18	-	once	TRBJ1-2
TGCAGCGTTGGAGGGTTTGACTATGGCTACACCTTC	CSVGGFDYGYTF	TRBV29-1	-	-	TRBJ1-2
TGTGCCAGCAGTCCTACACCCGGGACAGGCTACCAAGAGACCCAGTACTTC	CASSPTPGTGYQETQYF	TRBV28	TRBD1	-	TRBJ2-5
TGTGCCCGCCTACCCAGGGGGAGCACCGGGGAGCTGTTTTTT	CARLPRGSTGELFF	TRBV27	TRBD1	-	TRBJ2-2
TGTGCCAGCAGCTCGCGACAGGTGGGCTATGGCTACACCTTC	CASSSRQVGYGYTF	TRBV5-6	-	-	TRBJ1-2
TGTGCCAGCAGTCCAACAGGGGTTTCTGGAAACACCATATATTTT	CASSPTGVSGNTIYF	TRBV14	TRBD1	-	TRBJ1-3
TGTGCCTGGACCTTACCGGGGAATGGCTACACCTTC	CAWTLPGNGYTF	TRBV30	-	-	TRBJ1-2
TGTGCCAGCAGCTTAGCCCACGGGAGAGGTACCGATACGCAGTATTTT	CASSLAHGRGTDTQYF	TRBV7-9	-	-	TRBJ2-3
TGTGCCAGCAGTAGTTTAGCGGGAGAGCTTTACGAGCAGTACTTC	CASSSLAGELYEQYF	TRBV27	TRBD2	-	TRBJ2-7
TGTGCCAGCAGTTTGACGGGTTCCTACGAGCAGTACTTC	CASSLTGSYEQYF	TRBV12-3/TRBV12-4	-	-	TRBJ2-7
TGTGCCTGGAGTGTACTGGGGGACAGGGGCTACTCTGGGGCCAACGTCCTGACTTTC	CAWSVLGDRGYSGANVLTF	TRBV30	TRBD1	-	TRBJ2-6
TGTGCCAGCAACCTCGCGGGAACCACCTACGAGCAGTACTTC	CASNLAGTTYEQYF	TRBV5-6	-	-	TRBJ2-7
TGTGCCAGCTCATTCGGACAGGCCTACGAGCAGTACTTC	CASSFGQAYEQYF	TRBV18	TRBD1	-	TRBJ2-7
TGTGCCAGCAGCCAAGGGACGGCTAGCAGCACAGATACGCAGTATTTT	CASSQGTASSTDTQYF	TRBV4-2	-	-	TRBJ2-3
TGTGCCAGCAGTTACTCGACGGGCAGGGGGTACGAGCAGTACTTC	CASSYSTGRGYEQYF	TRBV6-5	TRBD1	few	TRBJ2-7
TGCGCCAGCAGCGCGGGGTCTGGGGCCAACGTCCTGACTTTC	CASSAGSGANVLTF	TRBV5-1	-	-	TRBJ2-6
TGTGCCAGCAGTATAGGACAGGACTTGAGCTACACCTTC	CASSIGQDLSYTF	TRBV6-5	TRBD1	-	TRBJ1-2
TGTGCCAGCGGGACAGCCCAAGGCTACGAGCAGTACTTC	CASGTAQGYEQYF	TRBV6-5	TRBD1	-	TRBJ2-7
TGTGCCAGCAAGCTCCCAGGGACAGGGGGATACGAGCAGTACTTC	CASKLPGTGGYEQYF	TRBV6-5	TRBD1	-	TRBJ2-7
TGTGCCAGTCAGGACAGGGTGAACACTGAAGCTTTCTTT	CASQDRVNTEAFF	TRBV11-1	TRBD1	-	TRBJ1-1
TGCGCCAGCAGCCAAGGACTAGCGGGAGGGCGGCAGACCCAGTACTTC	CASSQGLAGGRQTQYF	TRBV4-1	TRBD2	-	TRBJ2-5
TGTGCCAGCAGCTCCTCCGCCTGGGGCGCGGGGGGGTACGAGCAGTACTTC	CASSSSAWGAGGYEQYF	TRBV11-2	TRBD2	-	TRBJ2-7
TGTGCCAGCAGCGCACCCCTAGCGGGGAGCTACAATGAGCAGTTCTTC	CASSAPLAGSYNEQFF	TRBV9	TRBD2	-	TRBJ2-1
TGTGCCAGCAGCCAAGGGCCGCCGACTAGCGGGGCCACAGATACGCAGTATTTT	CASSQGPPTSGATDTQYF	TRBV3-1/TRBV3-2	TRBD2	-	TRBJ2-3
TGTGCCAGTAGTATCGGGGGGACCGCTTTCTTT	CASSIGGTAFF	TRBV19	-	few	TRBJ1-1
TGTGCCAGCAGCTCTGGTCCAGTCCGGGCAGATACGCAGTATTTT	CASSSGPVRADTQYF	TRBV7-2	-	-	TRBJ2-3
TGTGCCAGCAGTGCCGCGGGCTCCTATAATTCACCCCTCCACTTT	CASSAAGSYNSPLHF	TRBV28	-	-	TRBJ1-6
TGTGCCAGCAGTCCGGTTTCCTCAAATTCACCCCTCCACTTT	CASSPVSSNSPLHF	TRBV6-5	-	-	TRBJ1-6
TGTGCCAGCAGCTCCCCCTGGCATCAGTTCTTC	CASSSPWHQFF	TRBV7-4	-	-	TRBJ2-1
TGTGCCTGGAGTCAGGACAGGGCGCGGGAGCAGTACTTC	CAWSQDRAREQYF	TRBV30	TRBD1	once	TRBJ2-7
TGTGCCATCAGTGAGTTCCTAAATCAGCCCCAGCATTTT	CAISEFLNQPQHF	TRBV10-3	-	few	TRBJ1-5
TGTGCCAGCACCCTAGGGGGGGGTCAACGGTACTTC	CASTLGGGQRYF	TRBV6-5	-	-	TRBJ2-4
TGTGCCAGCAGCTTAGCTGGCGGGGGTTTTGACGAGCAGTACTTC	CASSLAGGGFDEQYF	TRBV7-2	TRBD2	-	TRBJ2-7
TGCGCCAGCAGCTTGGCACAGGGGGCTGGAAACACCATATATTTT	CASSLAQGAGNTIYF	TRBV5-1	TRBD1	once	TRBJ1-3
TGTGCCAGCAGCTTGGGCAGGGGTACCTATGGCTACACCTTC	CASSLGRGTYGYTF	TRBV7-2	-	-	TRBJ1-2
TGTGCCAGCAGTTCGGACTCTCCCGGCGAGCAGTACTTC	CASSSDSPGEQYF	TRBV11-2	-	-	TRBJ2-7
TGCGCCAGCAGCTTACCGCCTTTCAGCGAGCAGTACTTC	CASSLPPFSEQYF	TRBV5-1	-	few	TRBJ2-7
TGTGCCAGCAGCACTGGGACAGACCTAAACATTCAGTACTTC	CASSTGTDLNIQYF	TRBV5-5	TRBD1	-	TRBJ2-4